The 27 T cell receptor beta chains below all came from one sample that was sequenced in a study of T cells in Graves' hyperthyroidism and ophthalmopathy. Amplification yielded TCR beta CDR3 regions, with RNA transcripts as the source. The primer set for the first-round RT-PCR of the TCR CDR3 was HTBI. TCRdb itself ran the multiplex PCR reads through MiXCR, one entry per CDR3 protein. Seen here are approximately 740,000 distinct CDR3 sequences, roughly 15% observed once, and the top ten hold more than 8.5%. Sequenced: blood. These receptors were collected from a young woman with Graves' hyperthyroidism.

This clonotype was observed a handful of times. The chain couples TRBV18 to TRBJ2-7; the D call may be TRBD1 or TRBD2 (5 bases each). Germline-derived CDR1 and CDR2 are KGHSH and LQKENI. CDR3 length equals 14 residues. V was pared by 3 bases and J by 5 bases, with 14 bases between. The CDR3 DNA reads as TGTGCCAGCTCACCCCGACAGAGAGCGGACGAGCAGTACTTC. Residues: CASSPRQRADEQYF.

The chain uses TRBV10-3 and TRBJ2-1; 13 bases are a match to TRBD2. This CDR3 contains 17 residues. Losses at the gene ends were 0 bases for V and 9 bases for J; bases not matched to a gene: 8. The germline CDR1 and CDR2 sequences are ENHRY and SYGVKD. The CDR3: CAISESAATSGRGEQFF. CDR3 sequence (DNA): TGTGCCATCAGTGAGTCGGCGGCAACTAGCGGGAGGGGTGAGCAGTTCTTC.

This chain uses TRBV20-1 with TRBJ2-7; no firm D call. Trimming took 5 bases from V and 0 from J, leaving 17 bases between them. The germline V gene has CDR1 DFQATT and CDR2 SNEGSKA (reference sequence). The CDR3 contains 15 residues. CDR3 in amino acids: CSAWGWGSSSYEQYF. DNA of the CDR3: TGCAGTGCTTGGGGTTGGGGTTCCAGCTCCTACGAGCAGTACTTC.

The chain is built from TRBV29-1 and TRBJ2-1; D may be TRBD1 (6 bases). The CDR3 extends over 16 amino acids. The V end was cut by 4 bases, the J end by 3 bases, with 19 bases between. CDR1 is SQVTM, CDR2 ANQGSEA, per germline. In DNA, the CDR3 is TGCAGCGTTGTTGGCCTAGGACAGCCCTTCTACAATGAGCAGTTCTTC. The encoded protein is CSVVGLGQPFYNEQFF.

This chain uses TRBV10-3 with TRBJ2-7; 9 bases are shared with TRBD1. The germline CDR1 and CDR2 sequences are ENHRY and SYGVKD. The CDR3 covers 13 residues. V lost 5 bases to trimming and J lost 5 bases; unmatched junction nucleotides: 4. The CDR3 coding sequence is TGTGCCATCAGTCTCCGGACAGGGGACGAGCAGTACTTC. Residues: CAISLRTGDEQYF.

The chain links TRBV7-2 to TRBJ2-7, with 9 nucleotides matching TRBD2. V lost 5 bases, J lost 0 bases, and 5 bases stayed unmatched. The CDR3 is made up of 15 amino acids. The germline V gene has CDR1 SGHTA and CDR2 FQGNSA. CDR3 residues: CASSRLAGTSYEQYF. The CDR3 bases are TGTGCCAGCAGCCGCCTAGCGGGAACCTCCTACGAGCAGTACTTC.

This clonotype was seen a few times. Here the CDR3 reads CASNSGGAGNQPQHF. The CDR3, as DNA: TGTGCCAGCAACTCGGGGGGCGCGGGCAATCAGCCCCAGCATTTT. This chain joins TRBV6-1 and TRBJ1-5, with D perhaps matching TRBD1 (6 bases). Germline loops: CDR1 MNHNS, CDR2 SASEGT. Trimming removed 7 bases at V and 2 bases at J, with 15 bases between. The CDR3 covers 15 residues.

A word on this clonotype: One end of the junction fails to match germline, which may point to a read error. The chain carries TRBV6-1 and TRBJ2-7; the D is unclear. Germline CDR1 and CDR2: MNHNS and SASEGT. This CDR3 is 12 amino acids long. In DNA, the CDR3 is TGTGCCACCAGTAGGTCCCCCTACGAGCAGTACTTC. It specifies CATSRSPYEQYF.

This clonotype has a count of ten or more. This rearrangement joins TRBV28 to TRBJ1-4; a possible D gene is TRBD1 (6 bases). V was pared by 3 bases and J by 8 bases, with 13 bases between. Germline CDR1 reads MDHEN; CDR2 reads SYDVKM. The CDR3 covers 14 residues. In nucleotides, the CDR3 is TGTGCCAGCAGTTTGACAGGAAGGGAGGAAAAACTGTTTTTT. This gives the protein CASSLTGREEKLFF.

This chain uses TRBV25-1 with TRBJ1-1; D gene unclear. Germline-derived CDR1 and CDR2 are MGHDK and SYGVNS. V was pared by 1 base and J by 4 bases, with 13 bases between. This CDR3 spans 15 amino acids. The CDR3 loop is CASSELAASGTEAFF. For the CDR3, the DNA is TGTGCCAGCAGTGAATTGGCAGCCTCGGGCACTGAAGCTTTCTTT.

This clonotype was counted ten times or more. This chain joins TRBV24-1 and TRBJ1-5, with D possibly being TRBD1 (6 bases). Germline assignment: CDR1 KGHDR and CDR2 SFDVKD. This CDR3 is 14 amino acids long. Trimming pared 5 bases from V and 0 bases from J, leaving 7 bases between. CDR3 nucleotide sequence: TGTGCCACCAGTGTGGGGGCTAGCAATCAGCCCCAGCATTTT. The encoded protein is CATSVGASNQPQHF.

This clonotype was observed a handful of times. The CDR3 is CASSIFGTSGGGYNEQFF. CDR3 DNA: TGTGCCAGTAGTATTTTCGGGACTAGCGGGGGCGGATACAATGAGCAGTTCTTC. J is TRBJ2-1 and V is TRBV19; 14 nucleotides match TRBD2. J was trimmed by 4 bases and V by 3 bases; bases with no gene match: 8. This CDR3 is 18 amino acids long. From germline, CDR1 is LNHDA and CDR2 SQIVND (reference sequence).

This clonotype was detected only a few times. J is TRBJ2-7 and V is TRBV6-5, with D possibly being TRBD1 or TRBD2 (5 bases each). The CDR3 length is 16 residues. Germline-derived CDR1 and CDR2 are MNHEY and SVGAGI. V gave up 0 bases and J gave up 6 bases, with 18 bases separating them. The CDR3 DNA reads TGTGCCAGCAGTTACTCATTCGGGAATTCCGGGACCGAGCAGTACTTC. Its translation is CASSYSFGNSGTEQYF.

The chain couples TRBV29-1 to TRBJ2-3; TRBD1 aligns across 8 bases. The length of the CDR3 is 17 residues. Per the germline V gene, CDR1 is SQVTM and CDR2 is ANQGSEA. V shed 5 bases, J shed 2 bases, and the junction held 15 bases outside the gene matches. The CDR3 DNA reads as TGCAGCGTTAAACCCCTATGGACAGGGCTGACCACAGATACGCAGTATTTT. The encoded protein is CSVKPLWTGLTTDTQYF.

The V gene is TRBV7-2, the J gene TRBJ2-7, with TRBD2 matching 10 bases. The V segment lost 5 bases and the J segment 1 base; nucleotides outside the gene matches: 5. CDR3 length: 15 residues. Germline V lookup: CDR1 SGHTA, CDR2 FQGNSA. In DNA form, the CDR3 reads TGTGCCAGCAGCCCCTCTAGCGGGAGATCCTACGAGCAGTACTTC. Its translation is CASSPSSGRSYEQYF.

This clonotype was recorded a few times. The chain is built from TRBV4-3 and TRBJ1-1; no reliable D call. The CDR3 extends over 19 amino acids. Per germline, CDR1 LGHNA and CDR2 YSLEER. Trimming cost V 0 bases and J 0 bases, with 20 bases left between them. DNA of the CDR3: TGCGCCAGCAGCCAAGACAGATACCCCCTGGTTGCTCTGAACACTGAAGCTTTCTTT. The encoded protein is CASSQDRYPLVALNTEAFF.

This clonotype was counted at least ten times. The V and J genes are TRBV4-3 and TRBJ2-3; the match to TRBD2 covers 7 bases. V was pared by 1 base and J by 3 bases, with 4 bases of the junction left unmatched. The CDR3 contains 15 residues. Germline V lookup: CDR1 LGHNA, CDR2 YSLEER. The chain's CDR3 is CASSQGGGPTDTQYF. The CDR3 DNA reads TGCGCCAGCAGCCAAGGGGGAGGGCCGACAGATACGCAGTATTTT.

Many counts were recorded for this clonotype. The chain recombines TRBV5-1 with TRBJ2-1, with TRBD2 matching 11 bases. V trimming: 6 bases; J trimming: 7 bases; junction bases outside the gene matches: 3. Germline assignment: CDR1 SGHRS and CDR2 YFSETQ. The CDR3 runs 13 residues. This CDR3 is CASKLAGVNEQFF. The CDR3 nucleotides are TGCGCCAGCAAACTAGCGGGAGTGAATGAGCAGTTCTTC.

At least ten counts were recorded for this clonotype. The chain employs TRBV11-2 and TRBJ2-7, with no clear D. CDR1 and CDR2 (germline): SGHAT, FQNNGV. V was cut by 2 bases and J by 4 bases, with 9 bases left in between. The CDR3 has 13 residues. In DNA form, the CDR3 reads TGTGCCAGCAGCTTAAGTGACCTGTACGAGCAGTACTTC. Its protein is CASSLSDLYEQYF.

This clonotype occurred many times. This chain links TRBV28 with TRBJ2-6; tentatively, D is TRBD1 (6 bases). V lost 4 bases, J lost 4 bases, and 17 bases lay in between. This CDR3 comprises 17 residues. CDR1 and CDR2 (germline): MDHEN, SYDVKM. The CDR3 DNA follows: TGTGCCAGCAGTTCGTGGGACACCTCCGTCGGGGCCAACGTCCTGACTTTC. Its translation: CASSSWDTSVGANVLTF.

V is TRBV12-3 or TRBV12-4 and J is TRBJ2-7; maybe TRBD1 (5 bases). The V end was cut by 2 bases, the J end by 4 bases, with 12 bases between. The CDR3 runs 14 residues. CDR3 amino acids: CASSLKVREYEQYF. The CDR3 DNA is TGTGCCAGCAGTTTAAAGGTCAGGGAATACGAGCAGTACTTC.

The sample holds a few counts of this clonotype. The V gene is TRBV27, the J gene TRBJ2-1; D not certain. The germline V gene encodes CDR1 MNHEY and CDR2 SMNVEV (reference sequence). V was shortened by 5 bases and J by 2 bases, with 10 bases between the two germline ends. This CDR3 spans 14 amino acids. CDR3 sequence reads: CASSPRETYNEQFF. The CDR3 bases are TGTGCCAGCAGTCCTAGGGAAACCTACAATGAGCAGTTCTTC.

This clonotype was counted between two and nine times. The rearrangement uses TRBV7-3 and TRBJ2-6, with 11 bases fitting TRBD2. Germline values: CDR1 SGHTA, CDR2 FQGTGA. The junction had 5 bases not matched to a gene; V was cut back by 1 base and J by 3 bases. This CDR3 comprises 18 residues. The CDR3 nucleotides read TGTGCCAGCAGCTTAAAACTAGCGGGAGACGGTGGGGCCAACGTCCTGACTTTC. Its protein is CASSLKLAGDGGANVLTF.

This clonotype was found a few times. The gene calls are TRBV27 and TRBJ2-1, with D hard to call. CDR1 and CDR2 from the germline V gene are MNHEY and SMNVEV (reference sequence). The V and J ends lost 8 bases and 0 bases respectively, with 14 bases between them. The CDR3 length is 15 residues. This CDR3 is CASRVATSSYNEQFF. In nucleotides, the CDR3 is TGTGCCAGCCGGGTCGCAACCAGCTCCTACAATGAGCAGTTCTTC.

The V call is TRBV2, the J call TRBJ2-1; 11 nucleotides match TRBD2. The DNA end is more similar to TRBJ2-7, so the J call may be wrong. This CDR3 region has 14 residues. Per germline, CDR1 SNHLY and CDR2 FYNNEI. In DNA, the CDR3 is TGTGCCAGCAGTACTAGCGGGGGCTACAATGAGCAGTACTTC. This translates into CASSTSGGYNEQYF.

The sample holds many counts of this clonotype. This chain joins TRBV24-1 and TRBJ1-5; tentative D call: TRBD1 (6 bases). Germline CDR1 and CDR2: KGHDR and SFDVKD. Trimming cost V 2 bases and J 3 bases, with 25 bases left between them. The CDR3 is made up of 20 amino acids. CDR3 nucleotide sequence: TGTGCCACCAGTGATTCCCAACCGGGGTACAGGGAAGGGTTCAATCAGCCCCAGCATTTT. Translated, it gives CATSDSQPGYREGFNQPQHF.

The chain links TRBV14 to TRBJ2-1; 15 bases map to TRBD2. Germline V lookup: CDR1 SGHDN, CDR2 FVKESK. V shed 4 bases, J shed 2 bases, and the junction held 6 bases outside the gene matches. The CDR3 extends over 18 amino acids. CDR3 sequence: CASSRGLAGGITYNEQFF. CDR3 nucleotide sequence: TGTGCCAGCAGCCGTGGACTAGCGGGAGGGATAACCTACAATGAGCAGTTCTTC.